One and the same sample provided the 16 T cell receptor beta chains below, sequenced in a study of blood T cell repertoires in COVID-19. Sequencing used immunoSEQ multiplex PCR; TCRdb keeps in-frame clones, though not all of them. The sample holds about 100,000 clones, about three quarters seen once. Specimen: peripheral blood. The receptors originated from a man in his 70s with acute or convalescent COVID-19.

With regard to this clone: A junction end diverges from the germline sequence, so it may reflect a read error. Distinct nucleotide sequences in the sample also encode this CDR3. This chain's CDR3 is CASSSRTSGTRDF. The CDR3 region has the DNA TGTGCCAGTAGTTCCCGGACTAGCGGGACCAGGGACTTC. The rearrangement uses TRBV6-5 and TRBJ2-5; 12 positions agree with TRBD2. Germline CDR1 MNHEY, CDR2 SVGAGI. CDR3 length equals 13 residues.

J is TRBJ2-7 and V is TRBV2; D call uncertain. CDR3 size: 14 residues. V was shortened by 0 bases and J by 1 base, with 7 bases between the two germline ends. Germline CDR1 SNHLY, CDR2 FYNNEI. The CDR3 spells CASSEAGASYEQYF. The CDR3 nucleotides are TGTGCCAGCAGTGAAGCCGGAGCTTCCTACGAGCAGTACTTC.

This sequence joins TRBV4-3 and TRBJ2-5; 15 nucleotides match TRBD2. Losses at the gene ends were 1 base for V and 3 bases for J; bases not matched to a gene: 6. The CDR3 extends over 18 amino acids. Germline V gene lookup returns CDR1 LGHNA and CDR2 YSLEER. CDR3 sequence reads: CASSQGFGLAGGEETQYF. CDR3 sequence (DNA): TGCGCCAGCAGCCAAGGGTTTGGACTAGCGGGGGGGGAAGAGACCCAGTACTTC.

The chain combines TRBV11-1 with TRBJ2-2, with D unclear. Germline-derived CDR1 and CDR2 are SGHAT and FQDESV (reference sequence). The CDR3 is made up of 14 amino acids. The V gene lost 0 bases and the J gene lost 2 bases, with 4 bases spanning the gap. CDR3 in DNA: TGTGCCAGCAGCTTAGCTTATAACACCGGGGAGCTGTTTTTT. Its protein is CASSLAYNTGELFF.

A note on this clone: A junction end diverges from the germline sequence, so it may reflect a read error. The chain carries TRBV7-9 and TRBJ2-1, with 8 bases lining up with TRBD2. This CDR3 region has 13 residues. Germline V gene data show CDR1 as SEHNR and CDR2 as FQNEAQ (reference sequence). CDR3 nucleotide sequence: TGTGCCAACAGCCCCCCGGGGGGGCCCGAGCAGTTCTTC. This sequence encodes CANSPPGGPEQFF.

The chain has TRBV7-8 and TRBJ1-3; 8 bases map to TRBD1. Trimming cost V 3 bases and J 4 bases; bases outside gene matches: 5. The CDR3 contains 15 residues. CDR1 SGHVS and CDR2 FQNEAQ come from the germline V gene. CDR3 sequence: CASSFSDRAGNTIYF. DNA of the CDR3: TGTGCCAGCAGCTTTTCGGACAGGGCCGGAAACACCATATATTTT. The whole variable domain, remainder taken from reference TRBV7-8 and TRBJ1-3, is GAGVSQSPRYKVAKRGQDVALRCDPISGHVSLFWYQQALGQGPEFLTYFQNEAQLDKSGLPSDRFFAERPEGSVSTLKIQRTQQEDSAVYLCASSFSDRAGNTIYFGEGSWLTVV.

This chain uses TRBV19 with TRBJ2-6; D is uncertain. CDR3 length: 16 residues. Trimming removed 4 bases at V and 4 bases at J, with 14 bases between. Germline-derived CDR1 and CDR2 are LNHDA and SQIVND (reference sequence). Written as DNA, the CDR3 is TGTGCCAGTAGTAGATCAGGAAACTCCGGGGCCAACGTCCTGACTTTC. Protein product: CASSRSGNSGANVLTF.

V is TRBV3-1 (or the pseudogene TRBV3-2) and J is TRBJ2-7; 7 bases are shared with TRBD1. Germline assignment: CDR1 LGHDT and CDR2 YNNKEL (reference sequence). J was trimmed by 3 bases and V by 1 base; bases with no gene match: 6. The CDR3 is 15 amino acids. CDR3 residues: CASSQGETGFYEQYF. The CDR3 DNA follows: TGTGCCAGCAGCCAAGGAGAGACAGGGTTCTACGAGCAGTACTTC.

This chain joins TRBV5-1 and TRBJ2-5; D gene ambiguous. The germline V gene has CDR1 SGHRS and CDR2 YFSETQ. The CDR3 contains 12 residues. V was clipped by 4 bases and J by 3 bases, with 7 bases between them. In DNA form, the CDR3 reads TGCGCCAGCAGCAATCCCGAAGAGACCCAGTACTTC. Translated, it gives CASSNPEETQYF.

This chain connects TRBV6-5 to TRBJ2-5; D may be TRBD1 (5 bases). The CDR3 spans 15 residues. Germline lookup yields CDR1 MNHEY and CDR2 SVGAGI. V gave up 0 bases and J gave up 2 bases, with 10 bases separating them. The CDR3 sequence is CASSYSWQGQETQYF. The CDR3 bases are TGTGCCAGCAGTTACTCATGGCAGGGTCAAGAGACCCAGTACTTC.

This chain links TRBV2 with TRBJ2-1; 8 bases line up with TRBD2. The CDR3 length is 14 residues. Trimming removed 7 bases from V and 3 bases from J; junction bases left unmatched: 5. Per germline, CDR1 SNHLY and CDR2 FYNNEI. In nucleotides, the CDR3 is TGTGCCAGCATCGCCGGGACTAGCTACAATGAGCAGTTCTTC. Its translation is CASIAGTSYNEQFF.

The chain recombines TRBV10-3 with TRBJ2-3, with 14 bases lining up with TRBD2. The CDR3 is 16 amino acids. Losses at the gene ends were 4 bases for V and 4 bases for J; bases not matched to a gene: 4. The V gene's germline CDR1 is ENHRY and CDR2 SYGVKD. The CDR3 DNA reads TGTGCCATCAGTGGGGGGACTAGCGGGGGACCAGATACGCAGTATTTT. Translation: CAISGGTSGGPDTQYF.

Sample share makes this clone medium-sized (0.01 to 0.1%). The rearrangement links TRBV6-4 to TRBJ2-3; 8 positions match TRBD2. Germline values: CDR1 MRHNA, CDR2 SNTAGT. The CDR3 consists of 16 residues. V was pared by 2 bases and J by 2 bases, with 6 bases of the junction left unmatched. The CDR3 loop is CASSDTPGGHTDTQYF. CDR3 DNA: TGTGCCAGCAGTGACACCCCGGGGGGGCACACAGATACGCAGTATTTT.

This clone was detected only once. This chain connects TRBV19 to TRBJ1-1; 8 bases match TRBD1. Trimming at V came to 3 bases and at J to 5 bases, leaving 5 bases not matched to a gene. The CDR3 length is 14 residues. Germline values: CDR1 LNHDA, CDR2 SQIVND (reference sequence). This chain's CDR3 is CASSIRQGRTEAFF. CDR3 in DNA: TGTGCCAGTAGTATCCGACAGGGGCGGACTGAAGCTTTCTTT.

This chain uses TRBV9 with TRBJ1-3; 7 bases agree with TRBD1. Unmatched junction bases numbered 4, after V lost 0 bases and J lost 4 bases. This CDR3 spans 15 amino acids. Germline lookup yields CDR1 SGDLS and CDR2 YYNGEE. The DNA of the CDR3 is TGTGCCAGCAGCGTAGAGGGGGCTACAGGAAACACCATATATTTT. Protein: CASSVEGATGNTIYF.

CDR3 region: CASSGTGTSYNEQFF. CDR3 DNA: TGTGCCAGTAGTGGCACCGGGACTAGCTACAATGAGCAGTTCTTC. The V call is TRBV19, the J call TRBJ2-1; 8 nucleotides line up with TRBD2. There are 15 residues in the CDR3. From germline, CDR1 is LNHDA and CDR2 SQIVND (reference sequence). V shed 5 bases, J shed 3 bases, and the junction held 6 bases outside the gene matches.